One sample yielded the 26 T cell receptor beta chains listed below, sequenced in a study of cytomegalovirus exposure and HLA in healthy donors (TCRdb year 2017). The library relied on the immunoSEQ multiplex PCR assay. For the multiplex PCR, a mixture combining 60 forward primers for TCR Vbeta segments and 13 reverse primers for TCR Jbeta segments was used. This is the immuneACCESS table as TCRdb keeps it, with only in-frame sequences that have V and J called. A part of the clones is gone; compared with another copy, unresolved V genes explain less than half, and the rest is unexplained. The sample table holds around 200,000 clones, of which roughly 87% were seen once. Roughly 6% of the sample rests with the top ten. Input material: PBMCs. The receptors were sampled from a man aged 35 to 55 in good health and CMV-seropositive.

V and J are TRBV6-1 and TRBJ1-5; perhaps TRBD1 as D (5 bases). The V end was cut by 4 bases, the J end by 4 bases, with 11 bases between. CDR1 and CDR2 (germline): MNHNS, SASEGT. The CDR3 has 14 residues. As DNA, the CDR3 is TGTGCCAGCAGTGCCCAATCAGGGAATCAGCCCCAGCATTTT. This sequence encodes CASSAQSGNQPQHF.

The rearrangement links TRBV5-1 to TRBJ2-7, with 10 bases matching TRBD2. CDR3 length: 14 residues. Trimming took 7 bases from V and 7 from J; bases not matched to a gene: 11. Germline CDR1 is SGHRS and CDR2 is YFSETQ. The chain's CDR3 is CASHQLAGVGEQYF. The CDR3 nucleotides read TGCGCCAGCCATCAGCTAGCGGGAGTAGGGGAGCAGTACTTC.

In this sample, this clone turned up a few times. An end of the junction differs from the germline gene, which may be a read error. This specimen includes other DNA sequences encoding the same CDR3. The J gene is TRBJ2-3, the V gene TRBV7-9; 11 bases line up with TRBD2. This CDR3 spans 14 amino acids. Germline loops: CDR1 SEHNR, CDR2 FQNEAQ (reference sequence). The DNA of the CDR3 is TGTGCCAGCAGCCTAGCGGGAGGCGGAGATACGCAGTATTTT. Translating gives CASSLAGGGDTQYF.

The chain is built from TRBV5-1 and TRBJ2-7, with 13 bases matching TRBD2. Germline lookup yields CDR1 SGHRS and CDR2 YFSETQ. There are 17 residues in the CDR3. With V trimmed by 0 bases and J by 5 bases, 8 bases remained unmatched. The CDR3 loop reads CASSLGTSGSVGHEQYF. Written as DNA, the CDR3 is TGCGCCAGCAGCTTGGGGACTAGCGGGAGTGTAGGCCACGAGCAGTACTTC.

This rearrangement joins TRBV4-1 to TRBJ2-1, with D unresolved. V shed 1 base and J shed 8 bases, with 6 bases lying between them. This CDR3 is built from 12 residues. Germline V gene lookup returns CDR1 MGHRA and CDR2 YSYEKL. This CDR3 reads CASSQASDEQFF. The CDR3, as DNA: TGCGCCAGCAGCCAAGCTTCCGATGAGCAGTTCTTC.

This chain connects TRBV6-1 to TRBJ2-7; D is undetermined. Germline V gene data show CDR1 as MNHNS and CDR2 as SASEGT. V was clipped by 3 bases and J by 2 bases, with 11 bases between them. The CDR3 length is 14 residues. The CDR3 loop is CASSDADLAYEQYV. CDR3 sequence (DNA): TGTGCCAGCAGTGACGCCGACTTAGCCTACGAGCAGTACGTC.

Only one count was recorded for this clone. This rearrangement joins TRBV5-6 to TRBJ2-1, with D possibly being TRBD1 (5 bases). This CDR3 spans 14 amino acids. CDR1 SGHDT and CDR2 YYEEEE come from the germline V gene. Deletions cut 2 bases from V and 9 bases from J, with 15 bases between. The CDR3 nucleotides are TGTGCCAGCAGCTTCAGGGCTAGATACGGTGAGCAGTTCTTC. Its translation is CASSFRARYGEQFF. The complete variable domain, with remaining parts taken from reference TRBV5-6 and TRBJ2-1, reads DAGVTQSPTHLIKTRGQQVTLRCSPKSGHDTVSWYQQALGQGPQFIFQYYEEEERQRGNFPDRFSGHQFPNYSSELNVNALLLGDSALYLCASSFRARYGEQFFGPGTRLTVL.

The chain recombines TRBV6-1 with TRBJ2-1; a weak D match, TRBD2 (6 bases). The CDR3 contains 14 residues. The germline CDR1 and CDR2 sequences are MNHNS and SASEGT. V lost 3 bases and J 0 bases, leaving 6 bases between the germline ends. As DNA, the CDR3 is TGTGCCAGCAGTGAGACTAGCTCCTACAATGAGCAGTTCTTC. Amino acids: CASSETSSYNEQFF.

The chain is built from TRBV18 and TRBJ1-2, with D hard to call. Germline V CDR1 and CDR2: KGHSH, LQKENI. Trimming shortened V by 3 bases and J by 2 bases, and 10 bases separated the two germline ends. The CDR3 extends over 14 amino acids. The CDR3 DNA is TGTGCCAGCTCACCCACGGGAGGGAACTATGGCTACACCTTC. Its protein is CASSPTGGNYGYTF.

CDR3 coding DNA: TGTGCCAGCAGTTTTGATTTAGATATGGCGGGCAGAGTCTACAATGAGCAGTTCTTC. Translating gives CASSFDLDMAGRVYNEQFF. V usage is TRBV28 and J usage is TRBJ2-1; D possibly corresponds to TRBD2 (5 bases). The CDR3 is 19 amino acids. With 3 bases removed from V and 3 bases from J, the gap between germline ends came to 24 bases. Germline V CDR1 and CDR2: MDHEN, SYDVKM.

J is TRBJ1-5 and V is TRBV21-1. TRBV21-1 constitutes a pseudogene. CDR3 length: 14 amino acids. This CDR3 reads CASSIPGGNQPQHF. The CDR3 bases are TGTGCCAGCAGCATCCCCGGGGGGAATCAGCCCCAGCATTTT.

V is TRBV5-5 and J is TRBJ1-5; no clear D gene. Germline values: CDR1 SGHKS, CDR2 YYEKEE (reference sequence). The CDR3 is made up of 17 amino acids. V gave up 4 bases and J gave up 1 base, with 18 bases separating them. CDR3 nucleotide sequence: TGTGCCAGCAGCCCGGTTGGGCGGAGCGGGAGCAATCAGCCCCAGCATTTT. Translation: CASSPVGRSGSNQPQHF.

This chain joins TRBV4-2 and TRBJ2-1; 8 bases are shared with TRBD2. The V gene end was trimmed by 0 bases and the J gene end by 4 bases; junction bases not matched to a gene: 8. The CDR3 extends over 17 amino acids. CDR1 and CDR2 (germline): LGHNA, YNFKEQ. Written as DNA, the CDR3 is TGTGCCAGCAGCCAAGACGTGAGCGGGAGAGCGTACAATGAGCAGTTCTTC. Residues: CASSQDVSGRAYNEQFF.

The table lists this clone with a few counts. CDR3 nucleotides: TGCGCCAGCAGCCAAGAACCAGTTATGAACACTGAAGCTTTCTTT. It encodes CASSQEPVMNTEAFF. The rearrangement links TRBV4-1 to TRBJ1-1; the D is unclear. Germline values: CDR1 MGHRA, CDR2 YSYEKL. Trimming took off 0 bases at V and 0 bases at J, with 8 bases between the two ends. There are 15 residues in the CDR3.

A few counts support this clone. CDR3 DNA: TGTGCCAGCAGCCTCGGGACTAGCGGGAGGGGTTCCGATGAGCAGTTCTTC. This codes for CASSLGTSGRGSDEQFF. The genes are TRBV4-2 and TRBJ2-1; TRBD2 agrees at 16 bases. This CDR3 spans 17 amino acids. V lost 4 bases and J lost 8; bases outside the gene matches: 8. Germline CDR1 and CDR2: LGHNA and YNFKEQ.

This clone has more than one count but fewer than ten. This chain joins TRBV7-3 and TRBJ2-7, with TRBD2 matching over 14 bases. Germline-derived CDR1 and CDR2 are SGHTA and FQGTGA. The CDR3 consists of 19 residues. Germline trimming cut 2 bases from V and 0 bases from J; bases unmatched to any gene: 9. CDR3 bases: TGTGCCAGCAGCTTAGCCGGGACTAGCGGGAGAAGGCCCTCCTACGAGCAGTACGTC. Residues: CASSLAGTSGRRPSYEQYV.

The rearrangement links TRBV27 to TRBJ1-2; maybe TRBD1 (6 bases). The CDR3 totals 15 residues. The germline CDR1 and CDR2 sequences are MNHEY and SMNVEV (reference sequence). V shed 6 bases and J shed 3 bases, with 17 bases lying between them. In DNA form, the CDR3 reads TGTGCCAGCAGCCCCTTTCCCCCAGGGGACTATGGCTACACCTTC. It is translated as CASSPFPPGDYGYTF.

The chain is built from TRBV6-5 and TRBJ2-3; 7 positions match TRBD2. V lost 2 bases to trimming and J lost 0 bases; unmatched junction nucleotides: 2. The CDR3 extends over 15 amino acids. Germline loops: CDR1 MNHEY, CDR2 SVGAGI. The CDR3, as DNA: TGTGCCAGCAGTTACCTAGCGGCTAGCACAGATACGCAGTATTTT. Translation: CASSYLAASTDTQYF.

The chain uses TRBV19 and TRBJ1-5; D not resolved. This CDR3 comprises 14 residues. Germline V gene data show CDR1 as LNHDA and CDR2 as SQIVND (reference sequence). The V end was cut by 7 bases, the J end by 9 bases, with 19 bases between. CDR3 DNA: TGTGCCAGTACAGAAGTCGGTGGAGATCGGCCCCAGCATTTT. It specifies CASTEVGGDRPQHF. The whole variable domain, filled in from reference TRBV19 and TRBJ1-5, reads DGGITQSPKYLFRKEGQNVTLSCEQNLNHDAMYWYRQDPGQGLRLIYYSQIVNDFQKGDIAEGYSVSREKKESFPLTVTSAQKNPTAFYLCASTEVGGDRPQHFGDGTRLSIL.

The chain combines TRBV5-6 with TRBJ1-1; 8 bases line up with TRBD1. J gave up 4 bases and V 0 bases, and 14 bases lay outside the gene matches. Germline values: CDR1 SGHDT, CDR2 YYEEEE. This CDR3 is built from 18 residues. CDR3 amino acids: CASSLEWSFGTGGTEAFF. The CDR3 DNA is TGTGCCAGCAGCTTGGAGTGGTCCTTTGGTACAGGGGGCACTGAAGCTTTCTTT.

The chain recombines TRBV4-1 with TRBJ1-2, with 7 bases aligning to TRBD1. The CDR3 is 16 residues long. Looked up from germline, CDR1 is MGHRA and CDR2 is YSYEKL. V shed 0 bases and J 2 bases; nucleotides not matched to a gene: 6. The CDR3 sequence: CASSQDLKQGNYGYTF. The CDR3 nucleotides read TGCGCCAGCAGCCAAGATCTAAAACAGGGGAACTATGGCTACACCTTC.

V gene TRBV27 combines with J gene TRBJ2-7; D call uncertain. This CDR3 comprises 10 residues. Germline V gives CDR1 MNHEY, CDR2 SMNVEV (reference sequence). V was clipped by 9 bases and J by 3 bases, with 6 bases between them. The CDR3 DNA reads TGTGCCAGTGGAGACTACGAGCAGTACGTC. Amino acids: CASGDYEQYV.

The J gene is TRBJ2-2, the V gene TRBV29-1; 9 bases match TRBD2. CDR3 length: 12 residues. The germline V gene encodes CDR1 SQVTM and CDR2 ANQGSEA. The J segment lost 4 bases and the V segment lost 7 bases, leaving 1 base of the junction unmatched. CDR3 sequence (DNA): TGCAGCGGGGGACTAGCCACCGGGGAGCTGTTTTTT. This gives the protein CSGGLATGELFF.

The table lists this clone with a count of one. The genes are TRBV27 and TRBJ2-4; TRBD1 aligns across 9 bases. From germline, CDR1 is MNHEY and CDR2 SMNVEV (reference sequence). J lost 6 bases, V lost 9 bases, and 9 bases had no gene match. The CDR3 sequence is 14 residues long. The CDR3 DNA reads as TGTGCCAGTTGGGGGAGGGGACAGGGAAACATTCAGTACTTC. It yields the protein CASWGRGQGNIQYF.

The rearrangement links TRBV5-6 to TRBJ2-3, with no clear D. The germline CDR1 and CDR2 sequences are SGHDT and YYEEEE. The CDR3 totals 15 residues. V lost 3 bases to trimming and J lost 0 bases, with 11 bases between them. The CDR3 DNA reads TGTGCCAGCAGCTCTATAGTAGCCAGCACAGATACGCAGTATTTT. Amino acid sequence: CASSSIVASTDTQYF. Supplemented by reference TRBV5-6 and TRBJ2-3, the full variable domain reads DAGVTQSPTHLIKTRGQQVTLRCSPKSGHDTVSWYQQALGQGPQFIFQYYEEEERQRGNFPDRFSGHQFPNYSSELNVNALLLGDSALYLCASSSIVASTDTQYFGPGTRLTVL.

The gene calls are TRBV7-9 and TRBJ1-6; 7 nucleotides align to TRBD1. After removal of 5 bases from V and 9 bases from J, the junction contained 10 bases not matched to a gene. Germline V lookup: CDR1 SEHNR, CDR2 FQNEAQ (reference sequence). The CDR3 contains 15 residues. The DNA for the CDR3 is TGTGCCAGCAGCCCACCCGGGACAGATCGTTCACCCCTCCACTTT. Its translation is CASSPPGTDRSPLHF.